What follows is one T cell receptor (beta chain) and its context. This specimen includes other DNA sequences encoding the same CDR3. This specimen belongs to a study of blood T cell repertoires in COVID-19. Turning to the study itself: Collection of acute and convalescent COVID-19 samples took place in the United States, Italy and Spain.

The V gene end was trimmed by 0 bases and the J gene end by 1 base; junction bases not matched to a gene: 0. This CDR3 contains 16 residues. Germline V CDR1 and CDR2: MNHEY, SVGAGI. Clones were read by immunoSEQ multiplex PCR, and TCRdb kept only the in-frame ones, dropping some. The sample comprises a few hundred thousand clones, approximately 87% of which are singletons, and roughly 2.8% rests with the top ten. This TCR came from a woman aged 25 to 39 with COVID-19, enrolled during active disease. This chain links TRBV6-5 with TRBJ2-7, with TRBD2 matching over 13 bases. The sample consisted of peripheral blood. The CDR3 here is CASSYSGLAGSYEQYF. The CDR3 DNA sequence: TGTGCCAGCAGTTACTCGGGACTAGCGGGGTCCTACGAGCAGTACTTC.